What follows is one T cell receptor beta chain and its context. Its target is unknown. The source of the sample is a study of shared clonotypes between healthy human individuals. Study findings and constraints: Investigators collected only blood, and repertoires in tissues likely differ. Clonotypes shared by all four sorted-subset donors had higher generation probabilities than non-shared clonotypes.

CDR1 is SGHRS, CDR2 YFSETQ, per germline. V trimming: 3 bases; J trimming: 6 bases; junction bases outside the gene matches: 7. This CDR3 comprises 16 residues. Here immunoSEQ multiplex PCR was the method, and the copy in TCRdb shows in-frame clones only, minus some. The data contain about 960,000 clones, around three quarters of them singletons. In the CD4+ fraction, cells were divided into CD45RA+ naive and CD45RA-negative memory subsets. The chain combines TRBV5-1 with TRBJ2-1; 12 bases agree with TRBD2. The TCR comes from a young man in good health. Input material: memory CD4+ T cells sorted from blood. The sample's subset: CD45RA-negative fraction. Here the CDR3 DNA reads TGCGCCAGCAGCTACCTGACTAGCGGGAGTGGCAATGAGCAGTTCTTC. It specifies CASSYLTSGSGNEQFF.